There are a few counts of the clone carrying this TCR beta chain. The antigen is unknown. This sample was included in a study of beta chain features in type 1 diabetes. Study-wide findings and caveats: The question left open here concerned HLA type influencing TCRB rearrangement. Insertions were fewer and deletions more numerous at VDJ junctions in type 1 diabetes patients. TCRB CDR3s were moderately but significantly shorter in Type 1 diabetes patients in all four CD4+ subsets.

The sequenced template was cDNA made from the entire isolated RNA. About 3.6 million reads per sample on average were obtained from naive, central memory and regulatory T cell samples. Repertoires were generated with immunoSEQ multiplex PCR, while TCRdb's copy carries only in-frame clones and drops some. The sample has 250,000 to 300,000 clones, 24% seen once. Trimming took 1 base from V and 0 from J; bases not matched to a gene: 1. The CDR3 is 15 amino acids. In germline, CDR1 is SGHDN, CDR2 FVKESK. This chain joins TRBV14 and TRBJ2-3, with 7 bases identical to TRBD1. This sequence originates from a woman aged 25 to 45 with type 1 diabetes. Sequences were obtained from naive CD4+ T cells from blood. The CDR3 protein is CASSQVDRSTDTQYF. Written as DNA, the CDR3 is TGTGCCAGCAGCCAAGTGGACAGGAGCACAGATACGCAGTATTTT.